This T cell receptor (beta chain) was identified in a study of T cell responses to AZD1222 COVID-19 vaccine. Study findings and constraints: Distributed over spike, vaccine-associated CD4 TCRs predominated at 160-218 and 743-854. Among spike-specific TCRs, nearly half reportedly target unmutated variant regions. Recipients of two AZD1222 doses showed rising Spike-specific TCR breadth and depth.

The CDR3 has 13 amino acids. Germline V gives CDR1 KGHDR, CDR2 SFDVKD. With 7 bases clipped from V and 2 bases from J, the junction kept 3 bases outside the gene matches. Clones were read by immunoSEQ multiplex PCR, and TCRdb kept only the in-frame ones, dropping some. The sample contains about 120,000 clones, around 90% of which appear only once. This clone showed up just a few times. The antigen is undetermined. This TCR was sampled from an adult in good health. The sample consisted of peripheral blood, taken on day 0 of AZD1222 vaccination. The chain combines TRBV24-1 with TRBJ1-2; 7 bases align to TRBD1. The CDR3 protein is CATSDRANYGYTF. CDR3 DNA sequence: TGTGCCACCAGCGACAGGGCGAACTATGGCTACACCTTC.